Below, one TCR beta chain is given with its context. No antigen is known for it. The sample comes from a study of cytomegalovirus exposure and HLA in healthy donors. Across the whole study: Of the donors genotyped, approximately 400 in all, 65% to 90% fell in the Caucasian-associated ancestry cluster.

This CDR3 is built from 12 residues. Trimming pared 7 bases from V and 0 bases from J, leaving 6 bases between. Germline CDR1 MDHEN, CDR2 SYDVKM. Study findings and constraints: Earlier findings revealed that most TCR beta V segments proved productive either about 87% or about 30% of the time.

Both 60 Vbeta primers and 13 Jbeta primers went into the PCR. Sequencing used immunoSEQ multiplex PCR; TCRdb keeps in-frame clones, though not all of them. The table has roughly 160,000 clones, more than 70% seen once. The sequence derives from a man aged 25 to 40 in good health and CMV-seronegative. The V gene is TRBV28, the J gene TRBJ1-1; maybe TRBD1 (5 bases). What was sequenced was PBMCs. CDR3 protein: CASNRMNTEAFF. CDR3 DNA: TGTGCCAGCAACAGGATGAACACTGAAGCTTTCTTT. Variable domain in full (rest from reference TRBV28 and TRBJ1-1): DVKVTQSSRYLVKRTGEKVFLECVQDMDHENMFWYRQDPGLGLRLIYFSYDVKMKEKGDIPEGYSVSREKKERFSLILESASTNQTSMYLCASNRMNTEAFFGQGTRLTVV.